The clone carrying this T cell receptor (beta chain) was found a few times. Germline V gene sequence: CDR1 LNHDA, CDR2 SQIVND (reference sequence). The CDR3 runs 13 residues. Trimming took off 1 base at V and 6 bases at J, with 10 bases between the two ends. These data belong to a study of blood T cells in healthy people across ages. Alongside a J-beta primer mix, a sample-barcoded 5' primer served in a second PCR lasting roughly 7 to 12 cycles. Every molecule of cDNA carried a tag from a template-switch adaptor with 12 random nucleotides. Using its own MiXCR run on the 5' RACE reads, TCRdb lists one record per CDR3 protein. Among 790,000 or so distinct CDR3 sequences listed, 46% were seen once.

Specimen: blood. This chain connects TRBV19 to TRBJ2-7, with D possibly TRBD2 on 6 matching bases. This sequence originates from a man older than 75 in good health. For the CDR3, the DNA is TGTGCCAGTAGTATAGGCCAACTAGCCGAGCAGTACTTC. As protein: CASSIGQLAEQYF.